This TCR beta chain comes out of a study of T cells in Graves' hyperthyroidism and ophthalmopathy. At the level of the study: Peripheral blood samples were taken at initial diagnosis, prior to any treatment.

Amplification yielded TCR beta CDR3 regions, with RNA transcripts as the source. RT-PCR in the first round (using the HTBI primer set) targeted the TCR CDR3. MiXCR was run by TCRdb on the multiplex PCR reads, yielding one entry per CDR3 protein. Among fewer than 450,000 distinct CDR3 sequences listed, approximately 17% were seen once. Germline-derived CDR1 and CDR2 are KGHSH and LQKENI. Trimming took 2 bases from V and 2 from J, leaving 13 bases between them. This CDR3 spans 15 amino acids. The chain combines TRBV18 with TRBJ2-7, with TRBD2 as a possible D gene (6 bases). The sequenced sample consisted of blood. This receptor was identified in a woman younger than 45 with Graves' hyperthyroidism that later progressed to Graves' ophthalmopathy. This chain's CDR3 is CASSPTWRETYEQYF. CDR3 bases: TGTGCCAGCTCACCAACCTGGAGGGAAACCTACGAGCAGTACTTC.